This T cell receptor (beta chain) was observed in a study of vaccination and CD4 T cells after COVID-19. Findings and caveats of the study: Detection of a median roughly 83% of reactive clones in convalescent patients was confined to the period after vaccination.

CDR3 length: 18 residues. Trimming at V came to 5 bases and at J to 0 bases, leaving 8 bases not matched to a gene. The germline gives CDR1 MNHEY, CDR2 SVGEGT. Treatment noted: approximately 10-day PBMC culture with coronavirus spike peptide pools or control peptides (ViraFEST assay). ViraFEST enlarged antigen-specific T cell populations with peptide pools and afterwards sequenced TCRs. The Oncomine TCR Beta short-read assay was applied to DNA of cultured CD4+ T cells. Cultured CD4+ T cells were the source of extracted genomic DNA. TCRdb reprocessed the PCR reads via MiXCR and lists one record per CDR3 protein. This table has some 15,000 distinct CDR3 sequences, approximately 27% appearing once. This clonotype was observed a few times. The antigen is undetermined.

The sample was cultured CD4+ T cells from blood. The chain links TRBV6-2 or TRBV6-3 to TRBJ2-1; TRBD2 matches at 12 bases. The sequence was collected from a human donor with COVID-19. The CDR3 here is CASSPRLAGVSSYNEQFF. DNA for the CDR3: TGTGCCAGCAGTCCCAGACTAGCGGGGGTAAGCTCCTACAATGAGCAGTTCTTC.